This T cell receptor (beta chain) was sequenced in a study of cytomegalovirus exposure and HLA in healthy donors. Overall study context: About 180 million T cells yielded around 100 million unique TCR beta sequences, as an earlier analysis found.

The germline V and J ends were trimmed by 3 bases and 0 bases, with 15 bases remaining between them. From germline, CDR1 is LGHNA and CDR2 YSLEER. CDR3 length equals 17 residues. Researchers ran the PCR with 60 Vbeta and 13 Jbeta primers. The data were produced by immunoSEQ multiplex PCR, yet TCRdb's version contains in-frame clones alone and is incomplete. The sample lists roughly 110,000 clones; 60% to 80% were seen once. The receptor was derived from a boy between 10 and 17 years old in good health and CMV-seronegative. The sample comprised PBMCs. The chain uses TRBV4-3 and TRBJ2-1; tentative D call: TRBD2 (5 bases). The CDR3 spells CASSQRSSQSSYNEQFF. As DNA, the CDR3 is TGCGCCAGCAGCCAGCGTTCTAGCCAAAGCTCCTACAATGAGCAGTTCTTC.